This TCR beta chain came from a study of blood T cell repertoires in COVID-19. The wider study: PBMCs, B-cell-depleted T cells, or T cells were the source of the cDNA or gDNA that made up the material.

In the original processing: Cell counts per sample came from amplifying reference gene primers. Method: immunoSEQ multiplex PCR; TCRdb's copy keeps in-frame clones and lacks some. That table is the source of V, J and clone size, and D and trimming were worked out from the DNA. The sample has approximately 470,000 clones; 87% are singletons. Clinical history as reported by participants underpinned cohort assignment. Concerning this clone itself: Different DNA sequences within this sample yield the same CDR3.

The clonotype originates from a woman between 18 and 30 years old who had recovered from COVID-19. The specimen sequenced was PBMCs or T cells enriched from blood (not recorded which).

The CDR3 DNA follows: TGTGCCAGCAGTTTAGGTCAGGGGACCTATGGCTACACCTTC. It yields the protein CASSLGQGTYGYTF. The chain joins TRBV28 to TRBJ1-2; tentatively, D is TRBD1 (6 bases). Trimming stripped 2 bases from V and 4 bases from J, with 11 bases between. This CDR3 is 14 amino acids long. Germline V gene sequence: CDR1 MDHEN, CDR2 SYDVKM.